The clone carrying this T cell receptor (beta chain) has only a few counts. Its specificity is not known. PBMCs were sourced from less than 12 ml fresh peripheral blood. The TCR beta CDR3 regions underwent amplification using RNA transcripts as the source. Primed by the HTBI set, a first-round RT-PCR was run on the TCR CDR3. In TCRdb, the multiplex PCR reads were re-called with MiXCR into one record per CDR3 protein. The sample consists of about 400,000 distinct CDR3 sequences, about 14% of them appearing once. The entry originates in a study of T cells in Graves' hyperthyroidism and ophthalmopathy. Study-wide results and limits: Ophthalmopathy, which appeared later, was predicted by the model a median about 6.8 months before onset. The authors' 13 V-J model separated ophthalmopathy from stable hyperthyroidism.

The CDR3 extends over 14 amino acids. Germline CDR1 reads MNHEY; CDR2 reads SVGEGT. Trimming took off 6 bases at V and 0 bases at J, with 9 bases between the two ends. The specimen sequenced was blood. This rearrangement joins TRBV6-2 or TRBV6-3 to TRBJ1-3; perhaps TRBD1 as D (5 bases). The TCR comes from a man aged 45-65 years with Graves' ophthalmopathy. CDR3 sequence (DNA): TGTGCCAGCAGACCCGACAGCTCTGGAAACACCATATATTTT. Translating it yields CASRPDSSGNTIYF.